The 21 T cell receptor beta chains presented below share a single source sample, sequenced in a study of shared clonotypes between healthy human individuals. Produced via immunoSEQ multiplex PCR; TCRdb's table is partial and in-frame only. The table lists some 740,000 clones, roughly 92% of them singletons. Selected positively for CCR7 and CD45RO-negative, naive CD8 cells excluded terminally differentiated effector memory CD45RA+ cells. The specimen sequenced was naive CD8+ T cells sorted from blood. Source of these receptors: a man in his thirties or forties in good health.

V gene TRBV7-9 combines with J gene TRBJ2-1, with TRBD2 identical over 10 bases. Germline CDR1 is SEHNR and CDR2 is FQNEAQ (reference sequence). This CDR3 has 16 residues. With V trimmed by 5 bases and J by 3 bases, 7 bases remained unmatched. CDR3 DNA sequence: TGTGCCAGCAGCCGAGCGGGAGGGAGTTACTACAATGAGCAGTTCTTC. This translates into CASSRAGGSYYNEQFF.

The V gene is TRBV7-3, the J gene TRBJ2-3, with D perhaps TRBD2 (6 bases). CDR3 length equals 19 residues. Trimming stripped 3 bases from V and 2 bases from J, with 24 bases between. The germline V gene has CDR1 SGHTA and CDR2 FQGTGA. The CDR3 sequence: CASSFFQGRERGNTDTQYF. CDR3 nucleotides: TGTGCCAGCAGCTTCTTCCAGGGTCGGGAGAGGGGAAACACAGATACGCAGTATTTT.

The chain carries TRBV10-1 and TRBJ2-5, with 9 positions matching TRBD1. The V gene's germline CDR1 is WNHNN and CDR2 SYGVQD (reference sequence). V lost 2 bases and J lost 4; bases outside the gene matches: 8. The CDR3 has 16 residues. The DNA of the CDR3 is TGCGCCAGCAGTGAGACACTCGGGACAGGGACAGAGACCCAGTACTTC. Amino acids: CASSETLGTGTETQYF.

The CDR3 DNA sequence: TGTGCCAGCAGCACCAGGGGAGAGACCCAGTACTTC. It specifies CASSTRGETQYF. This chain uses TRBV9 with TRBJ2-5; D is possibly TRBD1 (6 bases). Trimming shortened V by 4 bases and J by 4 bases, and 8 bases separated the two germline ends. The CDR3 extends over 12 amino acids. CDR1 and CDR2 from the germline V gene are SGDLS and YYNGEE.

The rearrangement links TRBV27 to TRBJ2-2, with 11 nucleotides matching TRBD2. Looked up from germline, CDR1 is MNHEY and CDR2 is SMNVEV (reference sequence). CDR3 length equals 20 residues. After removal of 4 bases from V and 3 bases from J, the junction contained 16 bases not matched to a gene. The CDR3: CASSYLAGGLEIGDTGELFF. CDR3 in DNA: TGTGCCAGCAGTTATCTAGCGGGAGGTTTGGAGATCGGTGACACCGGGGAGCTGTTTTTT.

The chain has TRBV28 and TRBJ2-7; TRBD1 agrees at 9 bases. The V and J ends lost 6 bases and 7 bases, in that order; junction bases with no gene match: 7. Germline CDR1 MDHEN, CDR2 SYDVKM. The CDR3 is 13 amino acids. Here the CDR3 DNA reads TGTGCCAGCAGCCACAGGGGGCTGTTTGAGCAGTACTTC. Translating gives CASSHRGLFEQYF.

The CDR3 nucleotides are TGCGCCAGCAGCCAAGATATAGGGACTGGAAACACCATATATTTT. Translating it yields CASSQDIGTGNTIYF. V gene TRBV4-1 combines with J gene TRBJ1-3, with unresolved D. Trimming removed 0 bases from V and 2 bases from J, with 8 bases in between. This CDR3 is 15 amino acids long. CDR1 is MGHRA and CDR2 is YSYEKL in the germline V gene.

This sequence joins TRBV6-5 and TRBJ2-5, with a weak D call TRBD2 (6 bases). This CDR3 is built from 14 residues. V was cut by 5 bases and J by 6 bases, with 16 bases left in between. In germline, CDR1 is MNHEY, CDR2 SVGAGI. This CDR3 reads CASSAGLYSKTQYF. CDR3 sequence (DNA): TGTGCCAGCAGTGCGGGACTTTACTCGAAGACCCAGTACTTC.

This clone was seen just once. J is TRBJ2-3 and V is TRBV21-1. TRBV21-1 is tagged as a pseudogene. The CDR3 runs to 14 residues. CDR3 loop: CARIPGFFTDTQYF. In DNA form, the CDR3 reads TGTGCCCGTATCCCTGGGTTCTTCACAGATACGCAGTATTTT.

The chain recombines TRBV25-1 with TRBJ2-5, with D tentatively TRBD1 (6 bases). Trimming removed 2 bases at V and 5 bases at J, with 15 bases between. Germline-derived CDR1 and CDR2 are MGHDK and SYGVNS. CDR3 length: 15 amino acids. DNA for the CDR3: TGTGCCAGCAGTGAAGCCAGGGGCGTTCGGGAGACCCAGTACTTC. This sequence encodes CASSEARGVRETQYF. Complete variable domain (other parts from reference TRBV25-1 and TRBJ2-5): EADIYQTPRYLVIGTGKKITLECSQTMGHDKMYWYQQDPGMELHLIHYSYGVNSTEKGDLSSESTVSRIRTEHFPLTLESARPSHTSQYLCASSEARGVRETQYFGPGTRLLVL.

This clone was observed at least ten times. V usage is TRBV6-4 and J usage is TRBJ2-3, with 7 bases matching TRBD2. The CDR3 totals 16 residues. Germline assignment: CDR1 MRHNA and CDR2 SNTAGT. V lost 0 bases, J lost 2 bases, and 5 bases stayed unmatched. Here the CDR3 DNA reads TGTGCCAGCAGTGACTCGACGGCGGGAGTCACAGATACGCAGTATTTT. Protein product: CASSDSTAGVTDTQYF.

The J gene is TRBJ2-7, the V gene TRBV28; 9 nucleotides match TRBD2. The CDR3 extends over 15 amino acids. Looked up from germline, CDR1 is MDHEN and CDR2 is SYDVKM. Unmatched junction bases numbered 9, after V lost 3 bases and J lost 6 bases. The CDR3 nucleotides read TGTGCCAGCAGTTTTCATAGCGGGAGTCGGTCCGAGCAGTACTTC. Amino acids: CASSFHSGSRSEQYF.

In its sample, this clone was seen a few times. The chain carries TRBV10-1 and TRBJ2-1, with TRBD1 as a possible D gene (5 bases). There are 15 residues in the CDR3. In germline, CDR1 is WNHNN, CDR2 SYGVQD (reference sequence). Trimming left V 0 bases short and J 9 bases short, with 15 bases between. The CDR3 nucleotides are TGCGCCAGCAGTGAGTCGAGCAGGGATGTAGGTGAGCAGTTCTTC. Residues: CASSESSRDVGEQFF.

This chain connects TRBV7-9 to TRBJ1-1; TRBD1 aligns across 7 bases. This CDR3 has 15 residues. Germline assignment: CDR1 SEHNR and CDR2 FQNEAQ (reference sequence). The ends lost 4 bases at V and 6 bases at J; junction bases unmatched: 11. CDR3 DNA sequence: TGTGCCAGCAGCTCTTCGACAGGGAAGGGTCCTGAAGCTTTCTTT. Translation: CASSSSTGKGPEAFF.

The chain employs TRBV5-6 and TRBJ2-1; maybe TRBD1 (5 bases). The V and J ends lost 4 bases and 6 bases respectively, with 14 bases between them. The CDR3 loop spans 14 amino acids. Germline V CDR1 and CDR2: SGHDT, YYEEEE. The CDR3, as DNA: TGTGCCAGCAGCGCACCAGGGTGGAGCAATGAGCAGTTCTTC. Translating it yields CASSAPGWSNEQFF.

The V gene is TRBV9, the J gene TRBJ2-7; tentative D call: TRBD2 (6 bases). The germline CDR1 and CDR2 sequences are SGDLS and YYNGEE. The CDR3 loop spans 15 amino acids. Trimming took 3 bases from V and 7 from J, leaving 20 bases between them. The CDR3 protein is CASSAGKDYPWEQYF. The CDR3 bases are TGTGCCAGCAGCGCCGGAAAGGACTACCCGTGGGAGCAGTACTTC.

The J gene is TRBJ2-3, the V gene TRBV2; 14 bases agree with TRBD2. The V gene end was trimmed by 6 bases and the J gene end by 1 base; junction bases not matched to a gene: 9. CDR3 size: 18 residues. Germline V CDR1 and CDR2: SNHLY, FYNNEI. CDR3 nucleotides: TGTGCCAGCAGGGGACTAGCGGGAGAGTGGGGGGGCACAGATACGCAGTATTTT. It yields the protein CASRGLAGEWGGTDTQYF.

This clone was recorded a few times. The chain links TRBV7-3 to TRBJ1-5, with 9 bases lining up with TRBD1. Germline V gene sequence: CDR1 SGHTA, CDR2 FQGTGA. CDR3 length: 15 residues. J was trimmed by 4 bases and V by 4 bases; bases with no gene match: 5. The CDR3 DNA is TGTGCCAGCAGCTCGCGACAGGGGGAAAATCAGCCCCAGCATTTT. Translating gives CASSSRQGENQPQHF.

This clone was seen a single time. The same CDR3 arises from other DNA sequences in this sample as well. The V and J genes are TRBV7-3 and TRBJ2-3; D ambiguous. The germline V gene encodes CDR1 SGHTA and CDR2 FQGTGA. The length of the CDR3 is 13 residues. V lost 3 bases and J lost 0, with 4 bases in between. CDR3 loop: CASSFLSTDTQYF. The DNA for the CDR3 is TGTGCCAGCAGCTTTTTGAGCACAGATACGCAGTATTTT. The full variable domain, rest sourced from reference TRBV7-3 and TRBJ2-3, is GAGVSQTPSNKVTEKGKYVELRCDPISGHTALYWYRQSLGQGPEFLIYFQGTGAADDSGLPNDRFFAVRPEGSVSTLKIQRTERGDSAVYLCASSFLSTDTQYFGPGTRLTVL.

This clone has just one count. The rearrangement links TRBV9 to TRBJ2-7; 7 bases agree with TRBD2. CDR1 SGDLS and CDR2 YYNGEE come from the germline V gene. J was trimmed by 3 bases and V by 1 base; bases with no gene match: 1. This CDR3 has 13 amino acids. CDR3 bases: TGTGCCAGCAGCGTAAGCGGGGACTACGAGCAGTACTTC. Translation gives CASSVSGDYEQYF.

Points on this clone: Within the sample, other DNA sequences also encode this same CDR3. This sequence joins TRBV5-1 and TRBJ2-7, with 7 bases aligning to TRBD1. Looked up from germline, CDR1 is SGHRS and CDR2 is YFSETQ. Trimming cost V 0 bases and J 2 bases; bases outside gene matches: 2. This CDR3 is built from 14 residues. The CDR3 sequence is CASSLGQGPYEQYF. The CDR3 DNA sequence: TGCGCCAGCAGCTTGGGACAGGGCCCCTACGAGCAGTACTTC. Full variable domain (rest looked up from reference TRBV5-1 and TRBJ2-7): KAGVTQTPRYLIKTRGQQVTLSCSPISGHRSVSWYQQTPGQGLQFLFEYFSETQRNKGNFPGRFSGRQFSNSRSEMNVSTLELGDSALYLCASSLGQGPYEQYFGPGTRLTVT.